This is a list of T cell receptor beta chains from one sample in a study of blood T cell repertoires in COVID-19. The repertoire was sequenced with immunoSEQ multiplex PCR; TCRdb's copy has only in-frame clones and lacks some. Of about 160,000 clones listed, about 83% are singletons. The material sequenced was PBMCs or T cells enriched from blood (not recorded which). The receptors shown here come from a woman aged 45-65 years in a cohort exposed to, infected with or recovered from COVID-19 (not recorded which). The CDR3 runs from the conserved cysteine through the conserved F or W.

j_gene	v_gene	CDR3aa
TRBJ2-3	TRBV7-3	CASSSRAADTQYF
TRBJ2-2	TRBV27	CASRGWGDEALFF
TRBJ1-1	TRBV3-1/TRBV3-2	CASSRGQNTEAFF
TRBJ2-7	TRBV28	CASSSGQGIYYEQYF
TRBJ2-5	TRBV12-3/TRBV12-4	CASSFEGETQYF
TRBJ1-6	TRBV2	CASSGQGSYSPLHF
TRBJ2-5	TRBV6-5	CASSRGETQYF
TRBJ2-1	TRBV7-2	CASSSGIPYNEQFF
TRBJ2-3	TRBV5-1	CASSLGRARTDTQYF
TRBJ2-7	TRBV15	CATSRETDYYEQYF
TRBJ2-7	TRBV11-2	CASSLDRGPRQYF
TRBJ1-3	TRBV28	CASSKDRFLSGNTIYF
TRBJ2-2	TRBV2	CASSPRTGGTGELFF
TRBJ2-3	TRBV9	CASSLRGAPDTQYF
TRBJ2-7	TRBV27	CASRIGDSGWGAYEQYF
TRBJ2-2	TRBV5-6	CASRRQGIGELFF
TRBJ1-3	TRBV30	CAWRRDRSGNTIYF
TRBJ2-1	TRBV29-1	CSVVRAGRKEQFF
TRBJ1-6	TRBV5-1	CASSTGEKFSSPLHF
TRBJ1-2	TRBV2	CASSVRDSDGYTF
TRBJ1-6	TRBV11-2	CASSLGGRVGYSPLHF
TRBJ2-2	TRBV28	CASRGGTGQGPTGELFF
TRBJ2-7	TRBV18	CASSEMFLYEQYF
TRBJ2-1	TRBV6-1	CASSELAGDYNEQFF
TRBJ1-4	TRBV28	CASSLWGTVATNEKLFF
TRBJ2-5	TRBV7-9	CASSFQSEETQYF